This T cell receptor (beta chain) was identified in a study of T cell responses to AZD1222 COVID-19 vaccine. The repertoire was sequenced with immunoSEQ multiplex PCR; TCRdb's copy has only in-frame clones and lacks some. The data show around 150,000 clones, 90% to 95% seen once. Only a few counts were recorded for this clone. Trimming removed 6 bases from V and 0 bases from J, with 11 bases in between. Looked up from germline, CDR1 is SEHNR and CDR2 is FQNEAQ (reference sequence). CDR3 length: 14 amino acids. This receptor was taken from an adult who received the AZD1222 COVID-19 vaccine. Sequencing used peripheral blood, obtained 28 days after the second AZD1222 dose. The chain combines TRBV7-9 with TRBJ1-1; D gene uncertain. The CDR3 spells CASSLQTLNTEAFF. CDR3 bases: TGTGCCAGCAGTTTGCAGACTCTGAACACTGAAGCTTTCTTT.